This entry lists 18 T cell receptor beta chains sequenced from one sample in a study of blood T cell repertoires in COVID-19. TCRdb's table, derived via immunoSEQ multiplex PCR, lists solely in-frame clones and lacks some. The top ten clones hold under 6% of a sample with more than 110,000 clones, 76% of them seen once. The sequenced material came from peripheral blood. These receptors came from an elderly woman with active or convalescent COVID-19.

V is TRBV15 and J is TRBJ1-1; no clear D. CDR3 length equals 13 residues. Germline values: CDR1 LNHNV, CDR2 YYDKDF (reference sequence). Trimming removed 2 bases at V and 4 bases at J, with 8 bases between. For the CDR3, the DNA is TGTGCCACCAGCAGACGGTTGCGCACTGAAGCTTTCTTT. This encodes CATSRRLRTEAFF.

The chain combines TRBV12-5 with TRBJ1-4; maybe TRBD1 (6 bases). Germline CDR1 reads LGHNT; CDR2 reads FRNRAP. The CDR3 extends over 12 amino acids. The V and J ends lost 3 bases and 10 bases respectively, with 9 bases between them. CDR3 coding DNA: TGTGCTAGTGGTTTCCCCAGGGGAAAACTGTTTTTT. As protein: CASGFPRGKLFF.

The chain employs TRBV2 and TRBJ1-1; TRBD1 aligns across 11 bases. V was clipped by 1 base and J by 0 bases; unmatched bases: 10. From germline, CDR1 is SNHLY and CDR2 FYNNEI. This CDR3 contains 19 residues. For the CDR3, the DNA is TGTGCCAGCAGTGAAGATTGGGACAGGGGGAGAATAATGAACACTGAAGCTTTCTTT. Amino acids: CASSEDWDRGRIMNTEAFF.

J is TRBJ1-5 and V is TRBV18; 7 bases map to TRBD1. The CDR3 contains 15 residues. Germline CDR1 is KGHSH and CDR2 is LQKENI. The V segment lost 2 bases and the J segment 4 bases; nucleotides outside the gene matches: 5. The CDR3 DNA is TGTGCCAGCTCACCAGCCCCGGGACAGAATCAGCCCCAGCATTTT. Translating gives CASSPAPGQNQPQHF.

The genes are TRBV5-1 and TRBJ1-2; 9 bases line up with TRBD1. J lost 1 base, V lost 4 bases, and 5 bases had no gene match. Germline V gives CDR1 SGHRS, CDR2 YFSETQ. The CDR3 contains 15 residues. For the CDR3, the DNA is TGCGCCAGCAGCCCAAGACAGGGGGTTAACTATGGCTACACCTTC. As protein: CASSPRQGVNYGYTF.

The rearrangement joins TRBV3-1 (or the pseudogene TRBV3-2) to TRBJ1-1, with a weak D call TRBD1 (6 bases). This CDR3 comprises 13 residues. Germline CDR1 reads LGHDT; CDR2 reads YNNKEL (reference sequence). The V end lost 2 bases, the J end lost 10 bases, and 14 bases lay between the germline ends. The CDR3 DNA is TGTGCCAGCAGCCAACGTACGACAGGACGAGCTTTCTTT. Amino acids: CASSQRTTGRAFF.

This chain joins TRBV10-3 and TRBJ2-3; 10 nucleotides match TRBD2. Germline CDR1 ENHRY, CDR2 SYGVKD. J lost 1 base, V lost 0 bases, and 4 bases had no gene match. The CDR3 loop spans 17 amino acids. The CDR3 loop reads CAISESILAGGTDTQYF. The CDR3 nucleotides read TGTGCCATCAGTGAGTCGATCCTAGCGGGGGGCACAGATACGCAGTATTTT.

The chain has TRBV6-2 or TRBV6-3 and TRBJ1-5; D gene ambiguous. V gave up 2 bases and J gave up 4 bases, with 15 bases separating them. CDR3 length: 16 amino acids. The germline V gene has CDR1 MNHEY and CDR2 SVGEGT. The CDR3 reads CASSYGPGNPNQPQHF. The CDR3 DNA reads TGTGCCAGCAGTTACGGGCCGGGAAATCCTAATCAGCCCCAGCATTTT.

CDR3 in DNA: TGCGCCAGCAGCCAGAACCTTGGGACAGGGGTCCTCGCCGGGGAGCTGTTTTTT. Encoded protein: CASSQNLGTGVLAGELFF. The rearrangement uses TRBV4-3 and TRBJ2-2; 10 nucleotides agree with TRBD1. This CDR3 has 18 residues. CDR1 is LGHNA and CDR2 is YSLEER in the germline V gene. V gave up 3 bases and J gave up 6 bases; unmatched junction bases: 13.

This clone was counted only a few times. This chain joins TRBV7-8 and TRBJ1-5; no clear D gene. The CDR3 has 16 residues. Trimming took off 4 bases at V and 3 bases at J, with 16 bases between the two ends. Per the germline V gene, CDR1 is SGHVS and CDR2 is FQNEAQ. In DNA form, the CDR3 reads TGTGCCAGCAGCTCAAGGTCGGGATATTCCAATCAGCCCCAGCATTTT. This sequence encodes CASSSRSGYSNQPQHF.

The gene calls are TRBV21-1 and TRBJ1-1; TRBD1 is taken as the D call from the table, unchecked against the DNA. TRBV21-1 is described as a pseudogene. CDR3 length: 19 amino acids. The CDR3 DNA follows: TGTGCCAGCAGCGAGGGGGCGGGACAGGGAGTTTGTGGAGGAACTGAAGCTTTCTTT. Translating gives CASSEGAGQGVCGGTEAFF.

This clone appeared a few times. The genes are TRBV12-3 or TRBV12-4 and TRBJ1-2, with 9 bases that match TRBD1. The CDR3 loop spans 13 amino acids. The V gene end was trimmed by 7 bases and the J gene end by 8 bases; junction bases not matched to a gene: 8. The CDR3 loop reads CASTSWTGEGYTF. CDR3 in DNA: TGTGCCAGCACCTCGTGGACAGGGGAGGGCTACACCTTC.

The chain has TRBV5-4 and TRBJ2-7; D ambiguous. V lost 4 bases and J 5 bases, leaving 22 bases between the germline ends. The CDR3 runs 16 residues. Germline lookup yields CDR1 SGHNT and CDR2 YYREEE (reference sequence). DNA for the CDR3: TGTGCCAGCAGCAAGCGTAGCCCTCAAGGCTTCCACGAGCAGTACTTC. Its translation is CASSKRSPQGFHEQYF.

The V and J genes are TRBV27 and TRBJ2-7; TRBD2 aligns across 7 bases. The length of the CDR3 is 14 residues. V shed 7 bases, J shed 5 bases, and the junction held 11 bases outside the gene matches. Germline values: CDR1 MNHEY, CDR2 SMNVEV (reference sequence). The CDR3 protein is CASTRVGGLNEQYF. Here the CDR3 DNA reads TGTGCCAGCACCCGCGTCGGGGGGTTGAACGAGCAGTACTTC.

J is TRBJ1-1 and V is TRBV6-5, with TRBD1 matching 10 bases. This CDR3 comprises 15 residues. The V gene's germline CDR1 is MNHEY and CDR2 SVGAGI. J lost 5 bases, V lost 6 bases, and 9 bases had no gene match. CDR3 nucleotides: TGTGCCAGCAGGAGCCGACAGGGGGCCTGGACTGAAGCTTTCTTT. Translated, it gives CASRSRQGAWTEAFF.

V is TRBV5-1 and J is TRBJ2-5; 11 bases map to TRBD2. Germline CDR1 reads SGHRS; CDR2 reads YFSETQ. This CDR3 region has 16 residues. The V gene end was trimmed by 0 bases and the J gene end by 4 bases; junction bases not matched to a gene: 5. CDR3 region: CASSLAGLAGAETQYF. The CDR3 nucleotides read TGCGCCAGCAGCTTGGCCGGACTAGCGGGCGCAGAGACCCAGTACTTC.

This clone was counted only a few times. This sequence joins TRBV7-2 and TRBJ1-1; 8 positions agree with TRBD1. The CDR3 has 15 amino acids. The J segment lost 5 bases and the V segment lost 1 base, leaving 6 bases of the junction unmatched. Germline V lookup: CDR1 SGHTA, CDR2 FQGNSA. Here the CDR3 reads CASSLVTGVGTEAFF. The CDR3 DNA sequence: TGTGCCAGCAGCTTAGTGACAGGGGTAGGAACTGAAGCTTTCTTT.

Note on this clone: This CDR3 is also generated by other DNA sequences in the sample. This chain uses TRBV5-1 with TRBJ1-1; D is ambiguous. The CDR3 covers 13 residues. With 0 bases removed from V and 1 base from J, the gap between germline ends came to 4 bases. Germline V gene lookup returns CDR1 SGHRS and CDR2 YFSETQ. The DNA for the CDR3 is TGCGCCAGCAGCTTGGCGAGGAACACTGAAGCTTTCTTT. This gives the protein CASSLARNTEAFF. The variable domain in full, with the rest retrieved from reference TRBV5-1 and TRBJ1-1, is KAGVTQTPRYLIKTRGQQVTLSCSPISGHRSVSWYQQTPGQGLQFLFEYFSETQRNKGNFPGRFSGRQFSNSRSEMNVSTLELGDSALYLCASSLARNTEAFFGQGTRLTVV.